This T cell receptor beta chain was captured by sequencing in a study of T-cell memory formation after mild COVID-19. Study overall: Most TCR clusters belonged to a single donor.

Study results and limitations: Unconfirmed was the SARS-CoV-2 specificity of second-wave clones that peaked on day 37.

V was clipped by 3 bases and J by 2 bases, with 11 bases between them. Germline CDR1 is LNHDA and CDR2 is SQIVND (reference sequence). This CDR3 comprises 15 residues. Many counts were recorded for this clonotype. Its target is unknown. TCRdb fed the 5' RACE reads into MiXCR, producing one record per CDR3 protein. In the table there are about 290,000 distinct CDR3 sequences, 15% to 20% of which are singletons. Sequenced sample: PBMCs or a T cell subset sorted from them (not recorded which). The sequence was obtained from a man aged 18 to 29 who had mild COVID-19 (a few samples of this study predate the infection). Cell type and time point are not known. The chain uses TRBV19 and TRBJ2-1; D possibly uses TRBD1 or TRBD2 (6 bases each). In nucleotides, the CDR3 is TGTGCCAGTAGTATTGAGGGGGGCGCCTACAATGAGCAGTTCTTC. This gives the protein CASSIEGGAYNEQFF.